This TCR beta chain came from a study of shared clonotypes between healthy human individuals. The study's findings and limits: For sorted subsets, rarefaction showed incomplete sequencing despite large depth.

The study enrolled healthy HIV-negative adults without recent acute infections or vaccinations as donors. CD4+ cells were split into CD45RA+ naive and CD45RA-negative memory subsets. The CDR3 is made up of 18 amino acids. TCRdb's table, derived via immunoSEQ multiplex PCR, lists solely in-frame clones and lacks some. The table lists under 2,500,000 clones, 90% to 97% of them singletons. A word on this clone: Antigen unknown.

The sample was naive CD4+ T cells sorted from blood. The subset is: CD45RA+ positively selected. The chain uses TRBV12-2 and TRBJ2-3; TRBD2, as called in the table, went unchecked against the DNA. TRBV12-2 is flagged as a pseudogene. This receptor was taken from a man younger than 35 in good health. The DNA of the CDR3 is TGTGCAAGTCGCTTAGCGCCGGTCGCGGGGCGGGGCACAGATACGCAGTATTTT. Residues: CASRLAPVAGRGTDTQYF.